These 26 T cell receptor beta chains were all obtained from the same sample, sequenced in a study of T cells after yellow fever vaccination. TCRdb fed the 5' RACE reads into MiXCR, producing one record per CDR3 protein. The sample carries about 350,000 distinct CDR3 sequences, roughly 10% recorded once. The source was PBMCs, collected on the day of the first yellow fever vaccination. The receptors derive from a man between 18 and 29 years old who received the YFV17D yellow fever vaccine.

This clonotype was seen a handful of times. This chain uses TRBV20-1 with TRBJ1-2; D remains ambiguous. V lost 1 base and J lost 2, with 11 bases in between. This CDR3 has 14 amino acids. CDR1 DFQATT and CDR2 SNEGSKA come from the germline V gene (reference sequence). The DNA of the CDR3 is TGCAGTGCTAGAGTTCCCCCGGAAAACTATGGCTACACCTTC. As protein: CSARVPPENYGYTF.

The genes are TRBV5-1 and TRBJ2-5, with 8 nucleotides matching TRBD1. With 5 bases clipped from V and 0 bases from J, the junction kept 6 bases outside the gene matches. The CDR3 has 15 amino acids. The germline CDR1 and CDR2 sequences are SGHRS and YFSETQ. The CDR3 nucleotides are TGCGCCAGCAGTTCCGACAGGGGCTACCAAGAGACCCAGTACTTC. Protein sequence: CASSSDRGYQETQYF.

This clonotype was observed a handful of times. The chain carries TRBV20-1 and TRBJ2-2, with 10 bases aligning to TRBD1. V dropped 1 base and J dropped 6; count of bases not matched to a gene: 8. The CDR3 loop spans 16 amino acids. Germline V gene sequence: CDR1 DFQATT, CDR2 SNEGSKA (reference sequence). The CDR3 region is CSARGARTGGAGELFF. CDR3 sequence (DNA): TGCAGTGCTAGAGGGGCTCGGACAGGGGGGGCCGGGGAGCTGTTTTTT.

This clonotype was detected only a few times. The chain recombines TRBV6-1 with TRBJ2-7; 7 positions agree with TRBD2. CDR3 length equals 16 residues. From germline, CDR1 is MNHNS and CDR2 SASEGT. V shed 7 bases, J shed 0 bases, and the junction held 12 bases outside the gene matches. The CDR3 DNA is TGTGCCAGCACCCCCCGGGCAGCGGGGCGCTCCTACGAGCAGTACTTC. It is translated as CASTPRAAGRSYEQYF.

This chain uses TRBV7-2 with TRBJ1-1; TRBD1 matches 10 bases. The CDR3 contains 15 residues. V lost 5 bases and J lost 6; bases outside the gene matches: 9. CDR1 and CDR2 from the germline V gene are SGHTA and FQGNSA. CDR3 in DNA: TGTGCCAGCAGCCCCCAGGGACAGGGGAGGGCTGAAGCTTTCTTT. Translated, it gives CASSPQGQGRAEAFF.

The V call is TRBV12-3 or TRBV12-4, the J call TRBJ1-1; D may be TRBD1 (5 bases). V lost 5 bases and J 5 bases, leaving 15 bases between the germline ends. CDR3 length equals 14 residues. In DNA, the CDR3 is TGTGCCAGCAGTCCATCAGGGATTAGGACTGAAGCTTTCTTT. Translated, it gives CASSPSGIRTEAFF.

In this sample, this clonotype turned up once. V is TRBV5-1 and J is TRBJ2-7; tentative D call: TRBD2 (7 bases). The CDR3 sequence is 14 residues long. V was shortened by 0 bases and J by 4 bases, with 11 bases between the two germline ends. CDR1 SGHRS and CDR2 YFSETQ come from the germline V gene. The CDR3 sequence is CASSLAGGRYEQYV. CDR3 nucleotides: TGCGCCAGCAGCTTGGCGGGGGGCCGGTACGAGCAGTACGTC.

V gene TRBV27 combines with J gene TRBJ2-7, with TRBD2 matching over 9 bases. Trimming removed 4 bases from V and 4 bases from J; junction bases left unmatched: 14. Germline CDR1 and CDR2: MNHEY and SMNVEV (reference sequence). The CDR3 consists of 17 residues. This CDR3 is CASSSSGTSRGPYEQYF. In DNA, the CDR3 is TGTGCCAGCAGTTCTTCCGGGACTAGCCGGGGACCATACGAGCAGTACTTC.

In DNA, the CDR3 is TGTGCCAGCAGCCAAGTTGCCCGTCCGGGAGAAGCTTTCTTT. As protein: CASSQVARPGEAFF. The rearrangement uses TRBV4-2 and TRBJ1-1; D uncertain. Germline CDR1 reads LGHNA; CDR2 reads YNFKEQ. The CDR3 is 14 residues long. V was cut by 1 base and J by 8 bases, with 14 bases left in between.

V is TRBV27 and J is TRBJ1-2, with D perhaps matching TRBD1 (5 bases). CDR3 size: 15 residues. The V end lost 4 bases, the J end lost 6 bases, and 18 bases lay between the germline ends. The germline V gene encodes CDR1 MNHEY and CDR2 SMNVEV (reference sequence). The CDR3 reads CASSSYGAGTNGYTF. In nucleotides, the CDR3 is TGTGCCAGCAGTTCCTATGGTGCAGGGACGAATGGCTACACCTTC.

This clonotype showed up many times. J is TRBJ1-1 and V is TRBV5-1; TRBD1 matches 11 bases. Germline trimming cut 1 base from V and 5 bases from J; bases unmatched to any gene: 4. Germline V gives CDR1 SGHRS, CDR2 YFSETQ. The CDR3 is made up of 15 amino acids. This CDR3 is CASSLTGTGGTEAFF. In DNA, the CDR3 is TGCGCCAGCAGCTTGACCGGGACAGGGGGAACTGAAGCTTTCTTT.

V usage is TRBV4-1 and J usage is TRBJ1-5; the D is unclear. CDR1 is MGHRA and CDR2 is YSYEKL in the germline V gene. Trimming pared 0 bases from V and 3 bases from J, leaving 12 bases between. The CDR3 length is 16 residues. CDR3 region: CASSQEPHDHNQPQHF. CDR3 nucleotides: TGCGCCAGCAGCCAAGAACCGCATGACCACAATCAGCCCCAGCATTTT.

This clonotype has a count of ten or more. V usage is TRBV14 and J usage is TRBJ2-3, with TRBD2 as a possible D gene (5 bases). There are 15 residues in the CDR3. The germline V gene encodes CDR1 SGHDN and CDR2 FVKESK. Trimming shortened V by 0 bases and J by 0 bases, and 7 bases separated the two germline ends. CDR3: CASSQDRGSTDTQYF. In DNA, the CDR3 is TGTGCCAGCAGCCAAGATCGAGGGAGCACAGATACGCAGTATTTT.

This clonotype has ten or more counts. The genes are TRBV7-2 and TRBJ1-1; a possible D gene is TRBD1 (5 bases). This CDR3 spans 15 amino acids. V dropped 4 bases and J dropped 0 bases, with 12 bases sitting between them. The germline V gene encodes CDR1 SGHTA and CDR2 FQGNSA. CDR3 DNA sequence: TGTGCCAGCAGCTCCGTAATGGGGCTGAACACTGAAGCTTTCTTT. It is translated as CASSSVMGLNTEAFF.

This clonotype was counted a few times. The chain uses TRBV4-1 and TRBJ1-1, with 9 bases matching TRBD1. This CDR3 spans 17 amino acids. In germline, CDR1 is MGHRA, CDR2 YSYEKL. J lost 0 bases, V lost 5 bases, and 10 bases had no gene match. CDR3 amino acids: CASSSPRDRALNTEAFF. In nucleotides, the CDR3 is TGCGCCAGCAGCTCCCCAAGGGACAGGGCGCTGAACACTGAAGCTTTCTTT.

This clonotype was picked up a small number of times. This chain joins TRBV9 and TRBJ2-3; D remains ambiguous. Germline values: CDR1 SGDLS, CDR2 YYNGEE. The V gene lost 4 bases and the J gene lost 4 bases, with 13 bases spanning the gap. This CDR3 contains 14 residues. The CDR3 spells CASSIMTPADTQYF. CDR3 in DNA: TGTGCCAGCAGCATCATGACCCCCGCAGATACGCAGTATTTT.

For the CDR3, the DNA is TGTGCCAGCAGTGACTCAGCAGGGGCCGCTTATAGCAATCAGCCCCAGCATTTT. As protein: CASSDSAGAAYSNQPQHF. The J gene is TRBJ1-5, the V gene TRBV6-4, with TRBD1 as a possible D gene (6 bases). CDR3 size: 18 residues. Trimming took off 0 bases at V and 0 bases at J, with 15 bases between the two ends. The germline V gene has CDR1 MRHNA and CDR2 SNTAGT.

As for this clonotype: The junction departs from the called germline gene at one end, perhaps through a read error. The chain uses TRBV10-3 and TRBJ1-2; TRBD1 matches 9 bases. CDR1 is ENHRY, CDR2 SYGVKD, per germline. This CDR3 is 13 amino acids long. The CDR3 spells CAISESNVGQGHF. In nucleotides, the CDR3 is TGTGCCATCAGTGAGTCTAACGTTGGACAGGGGCACTTC.

V usage is TRBV11-2 and J usage is TRBJ1-2, with TRBD1 matching over 11 bases. Looked up from germline, CDR1 is SGHAT and CDR2 is FQNNGV. V was pared by 5 bases and J by 3 bases, with 20 bases of the junction left unmatched. The CDR3 is made up of 20 amino acids. The CDR3, as DNA: TGTGCCAGCAGCCTAAGATATTATGACATCGGACAGGGGGCTCACTATGGCTACACCTTC. It translates to CASSLRYYDIGQGAHYGYTF.

This clonotype was picked up a small number of times. The rearrangement joins TRBV19 to TRBJ1-5; D gene unclear. V was clipped by 4 bases and J by 4 bases, with 17 bases between them. This CDR3 comprises 16 residues. Germline CDR1 is LNHDA and CDR2 is SQIVND (reference sequence). The CDR3, as DNA: TGTGCCAGTAGTAGCGACGAGGTGGGGTTTAATCAGCCCCAGCATTTT. Translated: CASSSDEVGFNQPQHF.

V is TRBV4-1 and J is TRBJ2-3; TRBD2 aligns across 8 bases. The V gene's germline CDR1 is MGHRA and CDR2 YSYEKL. CDR3 length: 16 amino acids. Trimming removed 0 bases from V and 5 bases from J; junction bases left unmatched: 7. In nucleotides, the CDR3 is TGCGCCAGCAGCCAAGATGAACGGGGGGGCAGAGATACGCAGTATTTT. Translating it yields CASSQDERGGRDTQYF.

This clonotype was observed at least ten times. The rearrangement links TRBV5-1 to TRBJ1-6; D may be TRBD1 (5 bases). Trimming stripped 0 bases from V and 6 bases from J, with 7 bases between. CDR1 and CDR2 (germline): SGHRS, YFSETQ. The CDR3 covers 14 residues. The CDR3 protein is CASSLGQPNSPLHF. The CDR3 DNA reads as TGCGCCAGCAGCTTGGGACAGCCTAATTCACCCCTCCACTTT. The complete variable domain, with remaining parts taken from reference TRBV5-1 and TRBJ1-6, reads KAGVTQTPRYLIKTRGQQVTLSCSPISGHRSVSWYQQTPGQGLQFLFEYFSETQRNKGNFPGRFSGRQFSNSRSEMNVSTLELGDSALYLCASSLGQPNSPLHFGNGTRLTVT.

V usage is TRBV5-6 and J usage is TRBJ2-2, with D uncertain. The CDR3 has 13 residues. In germline, CDR1 is SGHDT, CDR2 YYEEEE. V was cut by 2 bases and J by 6 bases, with 8 bases left in between. CDR3 amino acids: CASSLTIPGELFF. Written as DNA, the CDR3 is TGTGCCAGCAGCTTAACGATCCCCGGGGAGCTGTTTTTT.

The chain is built from TRBV12-3 or TRBV12-4 and TRBJ1-5, with TRBD1 as a possible D gene (5 bases). The CDR3 has 18 residues. Trimming left V 3 bases short and J 0 bases short, with 18 bases between. This CDR3 is CASSLGPRRGYSNQPQHF. CDR3 DNA: TGTGCCAGCAGTTTGGGGCCACGGAGAGGATATAGCAATCAGCCCCAGCATTTT.

This clonotype has at least ten counts. This rearrangement joins TRBV6-1 to TRBJ2-4, with D perhaps assigned TRBD1 or TRBD2 (5 bases each). This CDR3 region has 14 residues. In germline, CDR1 is MNHNS, CDR2 SASEGT. Trimming took off 9 bases at V and 4 bases at J, with 16 bases between the two ends. CDR3 nucleotide sequence: TGTGCCAGTCAACCCCGGGACGGTAAAAACATTCAGTACTTC. Amino acid sequence: CASQPRDGKNIQYF.

The gene calls are TRBV11-2 and TRBJ2-1, with a weak D call TRBD1 (6 bases). Trimming took 5 bases from V and 0 from J, leaving 20 bases between them. The CDR3 contains 18 residues. Germline lookup yields CDR1 SGHAT and CDR2 FQNNGV. The CDR3 reads CASSRAPSRGGSYNEQFF. As DNA, the CDR3 is TGTGCCAGCAGCCGCGCCCCGTCTAGAGGGGGCTCCTACAATGAGCAGTTCTTC.